This section outlines one T cell receptor beta chain sequence together with its context. Its specificity is unknown. Time point reported: after neoadjuvant nivolumab, at surgical resection. This sample was taken from a study of neoadjuvant anti-PD-1 for oral cavity cancer. Study as a whole: Patients without progression got a fourth dose around day 43.

Study results and limitations: Greater tumor shrinkage accompanied bigger post-treatment sizes of preexisting clones.

Survey sequencing of tumors mostly used about 4.8 ug DNA, two replicates. Here immunoSEQ multiplex PCR was the method, and the copy in TCRdb shows in-frame clones only, minus some. The sample has nearly 15,000 clones, around 40% seen once. CDR1 is SGHRS and CDR2 is YFSETQ in the germline V gene. The length of the CDR3 is 15 residues. V lost 0 bases and J lost 5; bases outside the gene matches: 4. Sequenced here: tumor tissue, sampled after nivolumab (anti-PD-1) treatment. This TCR was sampled from a person between 40 and 80 years old with oral cavity squamous cell carcinoma. This sequence joins TRBV5-1 and TRBJ2-5; 10 bases match TRBD2. The CDR3 loop reads CASSLGLAGVETQYF. CDR3 nucleotides: TGCGCCAGCAGCTTGGGTCTAGCGGGGGTTGAGACCCAGTACTTC.